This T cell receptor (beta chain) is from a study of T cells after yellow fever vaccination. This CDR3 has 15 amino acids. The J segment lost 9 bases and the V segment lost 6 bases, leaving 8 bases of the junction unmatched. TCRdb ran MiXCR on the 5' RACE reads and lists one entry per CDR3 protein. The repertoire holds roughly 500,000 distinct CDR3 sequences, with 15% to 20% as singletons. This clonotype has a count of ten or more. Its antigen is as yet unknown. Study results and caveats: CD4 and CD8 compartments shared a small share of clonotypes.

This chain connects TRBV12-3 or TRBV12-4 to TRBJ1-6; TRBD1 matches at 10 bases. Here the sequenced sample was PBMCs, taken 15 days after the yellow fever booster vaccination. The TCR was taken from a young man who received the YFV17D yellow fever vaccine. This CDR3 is CASSSGTGVRSPLHF. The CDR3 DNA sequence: TGTGCCAGCAGCTCCGGGACAGGGGTTCGTTCACCCCTCCACTTT.